The 3 T cell receptor beta chains below come from one sample, sequenced in a study of shared clonotypes between healthy human individuals. Naive CD8 cells, CD45RO-negative and positively selected for CCR7, excluded terminally differentiated effector memory CD45RA+ cells. Sequencing used immunoSEQ multiplex PCR; TCRdb keeps in-frame clones, though not all of them. The sample contains approximately 1.9 million clones, just under 95% of which appear only once. Sequencing input: naive CD8+ T cells from PBMCs. These receptors were collected from a man between 18 and 29 years old in good health. Some clones in this sample may be carry-over from other donors' samples.

This rearrangement joins TRBV7-9 to TRBJ2-3, with TRBD2 matching over 7 bases. The germline V gene encodes CDR1 SEHNR and CDR2 FQNEAQ (reference sequence). J lost 1 base, V lost 2 bases, and 6 bases had no gene match. This CDR3 is 16 amino acids long. This chain's CDR3 is CASSLIVTSRTDTQYF. The CDR3 DNA reads as TGTGCCAGCAGCTTAATTGTGACTAGCCGCACAGATACGCAGTATTTT.

The chain has TRBV6-4 and TRBJ2-1; 8 bases align to TRBD1. After removal of 4 bases from V and 7 bases from J, the junction contained 6 bases not matched to a gene. The germline CDR1 and CDR2 sequences are MRHNA and SNTAGT. The CDR3 has 14 residues. The CDR3 sequence is CASSGGQGKNEQFF. The CDR3 nucleotides read TGTGCCAGCAGTGGTGGACAGGGAAAAAATGAGCAGTTCTTC.

CDR3 sequence reads: CASSYDGVTEAFF. The DNA of the CDR3 is TGTGCCAGCAGTTACGACGGGGTCACTGAAGCTTTCTTT. The chain has TRBV6-5 and TRBJ1-1; no clear D gene. Trimming took 2 bases from V and 4 from J, leaving 8 bases between them. Germline CDR1 MNHEY, CDR2 SVGAGI. The CDR3 contains 13 residues.